This T cell receptor beta chain comes out of a study of patients and donors after allogeneic stem cell transplantation (dated by TCRdb to the early 2020s). Details on this clonotype: No cognate antigen has been identified for it. Per-base qualities were not stored, and no clone one base away is much larger.

Library creation used RT-PCR. The sequencer listed for this sample is NextSeq 550. In TCRdb, the public reads were trimmed at Q25 with fastp and aligned with MiXCR, with productive beta chains retained. Identical CDR3 protein sequences are pooled into one entry, listed with their most common genes and DNA. In this sample the table shows 190,000 or so distinct CDR3 sequences, 40% to 45% of which occur a single time. Of the sample, 33% is held by the ten largest clones. The TCR sequence derives from a human donor who was either an allogeneic HSCT recipient or a stem cell or donor lymphocyte infusion donor (not recorded which). It is not recorded whose cells these are; they may come from a transplant donor. The sequencing input was blood, either unsorted or a sorted T cell fraction (not recorded which).

Here the CDR3 is given as CSARPRDHASYEQYF. The nucleotides read TGCAGTGCTAGACCCCGCGACCATGCTTCCTACGAGCAGTACTTC. The sequence joins TRBV20-1 to TRBJ2-7; confidence is insufficient to name the D gene. The germline V gene (reference sequence) provides CDR1 DFQATT and CDR2 SNEGSKA. The CDR3 numbers 15 residues from cysteine through phenylalanine. Just the 45-base CDR3 DNA is kept, in frame starting at base 1. The junction carries 15 bases between V and J, which are trimmed by 2 bases and 1 base respectively.